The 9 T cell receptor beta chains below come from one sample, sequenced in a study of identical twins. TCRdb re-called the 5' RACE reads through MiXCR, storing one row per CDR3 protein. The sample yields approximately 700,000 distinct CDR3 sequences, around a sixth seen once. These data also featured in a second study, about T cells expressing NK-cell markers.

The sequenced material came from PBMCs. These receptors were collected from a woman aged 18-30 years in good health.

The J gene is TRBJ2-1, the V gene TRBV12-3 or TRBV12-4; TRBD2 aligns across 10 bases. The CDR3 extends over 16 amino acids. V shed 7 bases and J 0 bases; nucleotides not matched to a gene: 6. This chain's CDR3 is CASTKRGGSSYNEQFF. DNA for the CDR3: TGTGCCAGCACCAAGCGGGGGGGGAGCTCCTACAATGAGCAGTTCTTC.

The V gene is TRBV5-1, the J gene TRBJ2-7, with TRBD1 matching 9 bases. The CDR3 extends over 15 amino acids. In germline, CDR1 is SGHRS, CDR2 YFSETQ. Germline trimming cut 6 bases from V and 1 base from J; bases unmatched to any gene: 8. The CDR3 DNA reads TGCGCCAGCACTCTGGCCGGGACAGGGTCCTACGAGCAGTACTTC. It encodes CASTLAGTGSYEQYF.

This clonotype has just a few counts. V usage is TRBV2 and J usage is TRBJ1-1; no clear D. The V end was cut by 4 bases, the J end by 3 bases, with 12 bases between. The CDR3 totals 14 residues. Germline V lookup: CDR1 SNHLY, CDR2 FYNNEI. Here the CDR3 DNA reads TGTGCCAGCAGTGTCCGACAATGGGACACTGAAGCTTTCTTT. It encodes CASSVRQWDTEAFF.

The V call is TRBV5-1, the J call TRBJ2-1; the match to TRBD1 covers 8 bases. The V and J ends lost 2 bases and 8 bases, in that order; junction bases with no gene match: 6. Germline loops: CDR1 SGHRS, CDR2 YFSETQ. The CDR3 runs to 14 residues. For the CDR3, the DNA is TGCGCCAGCAGCTTTGGACAGGGAGAGGATGAGCAGTTCTTC. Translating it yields CASSFGQGEDEQFF.

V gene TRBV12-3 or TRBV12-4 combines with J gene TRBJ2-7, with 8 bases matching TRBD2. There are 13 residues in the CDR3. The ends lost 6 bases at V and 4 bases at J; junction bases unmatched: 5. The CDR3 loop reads CASSPAGGYEQYF. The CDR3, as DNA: TGTGCCAGCAGCCCCGCGGGGGGTTACGAGCAGTACTTC.

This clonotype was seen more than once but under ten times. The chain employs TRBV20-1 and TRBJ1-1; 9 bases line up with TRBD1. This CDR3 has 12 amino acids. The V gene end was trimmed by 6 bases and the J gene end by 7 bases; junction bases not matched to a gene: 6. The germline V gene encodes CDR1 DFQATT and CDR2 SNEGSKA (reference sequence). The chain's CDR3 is CSAPDRGDEAFF. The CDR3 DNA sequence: TGCAGTGCCCCGGACAGGGGTGATGAAGCTTTCTTT.

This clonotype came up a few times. The CDR3 DNA is TGCGCCAGCAGCCCTGGCTTTGACATTGTCACAGATACGCAGTATTTT. Translating gives CASSPGFDIVTDTQYF. The rearrangement uses TRBV5-1 and TRBJ2-3; no firm D call. This CDR3 comprises 16 residues. Deletions cut 4 bases from V and 2 bases from J, with 17 bases between. Germline CDR1 is SGHRS and CDR2 is YFSETQ.

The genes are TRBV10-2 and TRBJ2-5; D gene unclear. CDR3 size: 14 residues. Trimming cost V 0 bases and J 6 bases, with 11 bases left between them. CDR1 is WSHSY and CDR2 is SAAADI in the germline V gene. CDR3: CASSESGMVQTQYF. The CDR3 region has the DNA TGCGCCAGCAGTGAGTCAGGGATGGTACAGACCCAGTACTTC.

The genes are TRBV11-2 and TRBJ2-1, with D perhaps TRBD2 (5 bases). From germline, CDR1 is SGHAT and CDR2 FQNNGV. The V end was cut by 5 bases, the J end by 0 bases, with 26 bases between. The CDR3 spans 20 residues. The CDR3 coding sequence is TGTGCCAGCAGCATACGTTCTCGATCGGCCGCGGCGGGCTCCTACAATGAGCAGTTCTTC. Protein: CASSIRSRSAAAGSYNEQFF.